This TCR beta chain originates from a study of T cell responses to AZD1222 COVID-19 vaccine. V gave up 8 bases and J gave up 1 base, with 11 bases separating them. Germline V gene sequence: CDR1 MNHEY, CDR2 SMNVEV (reference sequence). This CDR3 has 13 amino acids. Generated by immunoSEQ multiplex PCR, the TCRdb table keeps only in-frame clones and is missing some. The sample holds around 71,000 clones, roughly four fifths seen once. The V call is TRBV27, the J call TRBJ1-1; tentative D call: TRBD1 (6 bases). This receptor was obtained from an adult in good health. The specimen was peripheral blood, collected on day 0 of AZD1222 vaccination. The CDR3, as DNA: TGTGCCAGCGGAGAAGGGGGGAACACTGAAGCTTTCTTT. Protein: CASGEGGNTEAFF.